This T cell receptor (beta chain) derives from a study of blood T cell repertoires in COVID-19. In the study overall: Acute and convalescent COVID-19 samples came from the United States, Italy and Spain. From T cells, B-cell-depleted T cells, or PBMCs came the material, which was cDNA or gDNA.

Germline CDR1 reads SGHNT; CDR2 reads YYREEE (reference sequence). V shed 3 bases and J 4 bases; nucleotides not matched to a gene: 3. The CDR3 contains 13 residues. The sample holds a few counts of this clone. Authors' processing steps: Amplification of reference gene primers provided the estimated nucleated cell counts. Profiled with immunoSEQ multiplex PCR; TCRdb holds only in-frame clones, not every one. That table gives V, J and clone size, and the DNA gave D and trimming. Among more than 150,000 clones listed, 81% were seen once. While infection was still active, Seattle patients were enrolled and then followed longitudinally.

The material sequenced was peripheral blood. This receptor was identified in a woman older than 75 with COVID-19, enrolled during active disease. The chain carries TRBV5-4 and TRBJ2-5, with TRBD1 matching 7 bases. The CDR3 here is CASSYRGGETQYF. In nucleotides, the CDR3 is TGTGCCAGCAGCTACAGGGGCGGAGAGACCCAGTACTTC.